This entry concerns a single T cell receptor beta chain. This specimen belongs to a study of blood T cell repertoires in COVID-19. V lost 1 base, J lost 0 bases, and 19 bases lay in between. Germline assignment: CDR1 MNHEY and CDR2 SMNVEV (reference sequence). The CDR3 has 19 amino acids. Method: immunoSEQ multiplex PCR; TCRdb's copy keeps in-frame clones and lacks some. Of roughly 100,000 clones in the sample, around 74% are singletons; the top ten hold approximately 19%. This sequence was found in a woman aged 65 to 85 with acute or convalescent COVID-19. The rearrangement joins TRBV27 to TRBJ1-3; tentative D call: TRBD1 (6 bases). Specimen: peripheral blood. This chain's CDR3 is CASSLWGPNAMDSGNTIYF. The CDR3 nucleotides read TGTGCCAGCAGTTTATGGGGGCCGAACGCGATGGACTCTGGAAACACCATATATTTT.